The rows below give T cell receptor beta chains drawn from one sample of a study of beta chain features in type 1 diabetes. The protocol was immunoSEQ multiplex PCR, while the TCRdb copy is restricted to in-frame clones and leaves out a portion. Among about 170,000 clones listed, approximately 8.4% were seen once. Input material: central memory CD4+ T cells from blood. These receptors originate from a man younger than 35 with type 1 diabetes. The CDR3 runs from the conserved cysteine through the conserved F or W. A D gene is named only where the DNA matches it firmly. Rows may omit the clone size; those that give it use once, few, many or a size class.

TRBJ2-2 . TRBV5-1 . CASSVTVVQGGELFF TGCGCCAGCAGCGTGACTGTCGTTCAGGGTGGGGAGCTGTTTTTT
TRBJ2-1 few TRBV15 . CATSRDPGDEQFF TGTGCCACCAGCAGAGATCCGGGGGATGAGCAGTTCTTC
TRBJ2-7 few TRBV18 TRBD2 CASSPRGGSSYEQYF TGTGCCAGCTCACCCCGCGGGGGGTCCTCCTACGAGCAGTACTTC
TRBJ2-3 few TRBV7-9 . CASSPQGTDTQYF TGTGCCAGCAGCCCCCAGGGCACAGATACGCAGTATTTT
TRBJ2-7 . TRBV7-2 . CASSLAFSSYEQYF TGTGCCAGCAGCTTAGCGTTTAGCTCCTACGAGCAGTACTTC
TRBJ2-1 . TRBV10-3 TRBD2 CAISESFSGTTGEQFF TGTGCCATCAGTGAGTCTTTTAGCGGGACCACCGGGGAGCAGTTCTTC
TRBJ1-1 . TRBV7-2 . CASSLQGSTEAFF TGTGCCAGCAGCTTACAGGGAAGCACTGAAGCTTTCTTT
TRBJ2-2 few TRBV5-1 TRBD1 CASSWTGTGELFF TGCGCCAGCAGCTGGACAGGCACCGGGGAGCTGTTTTTT
TRBJ2-5 . TRBV4-2 TRBD2 CASSPTSGSRETQYF TGTGCCAGCAGCCCCACTAGCGGGAGTCGAGAGACCCAGTACTTC
TRBJ2-3 . TRBV2 TRBD1 CASRGARDRGADTQYF TGTGCCAGCAGGGGAGCCCGGGACAGGGGGGCAGATACGCAGTATTTT
TRBJ1-2 few TRBV29-1 TRBD1 CSVEGGQPNYGYTF TGCAGCGTTGAGGGGGGACAGCCAAACTATGGCTACACCTTC
TRBJ2-3 few TRBV7-8 TRBD2 CASSPLAGGAPDTQYF TGTGCCAGCAGCCCCTTAGCGGGGGGGGCCCCAGATACGCAGTATTTT
TRBJ1-2 . TRBV10-3 TRBD1 CAISEDRDYGYTF TGTGCCATCAGCGAGGACAGGGACTATGGCTACACCTTC
TRBJ1-2 . TRBV27 TRBD1 CAAGGQSNYGYTF TGTGCCGCGGGGGGACAGAGTAACTATGGCTACACCTTC
TRBJ2-7 . TRBV28 . CASRDPGSLSYEQYF TGTGCCAGCAGAGACCCGGGGTCCCTGTCCTACGAGCAGTACTTC
TRBJ1-2 . TRBV18 . CASSVTAGFYGYTF TGTGCCAGCTCAGTTACTGCAGGGTTCTATGGCTACACCTTC
TRBJ2-1 . TRBV5-4 TRBD2 CASSLLQLAGGGEQFF TGTGCCAGCAGCTTGCTTCAACTAGCGGGAGGGGGTGAGCAGTTCTTC
TRBJ2-1 . TRBV5-4 TRBD1 CASSGRDRVINEQFF TGTGCCAGCAGCGGGAGGGACAGGGTAATAAATGAGCAGTTCTTC
TRBJ2-1 few TRBV9 . CASSVGGNSYNEQFF TGTGCCAGCAGCGTAGGCGGCAACTCCTACAATGAGCAGTTCTTC
TRBJ2-1 . TRBV29-1 TRBD2 CSADGGLAGGNEQFF TGCAGCGCTGACGGGGGACTAGCGGGTGGAAATGAGCAGTTCTTC
TRBJ2-2 . TRBV5-1 . CASGLDTNTGELFF TGCGCCAGTGGACTTGATACGAACACCGGGGAGCTGTTTTTT
TRBJ1-4 few TRBV5-4 . CASSRAASTNEKLFF TGTGCCAGCAGCCGAGCCGCGAGCACTAATGAAAAACTGTTTTTT
TRBJ2-1 . TRBV10-3 TRBD2 CAISERGGGTSGSRWQFF TGTGCCATCAGTGAGCGAGGAGGAGGGACTAGCGGGAGTAGGTGGCAGTTCTTC
TRBJ2-1 . TRBV19 TRBD2 CASSQGLAGGKGEQFF TGTGCCAGTAGTCAGGGACTAGCGGGAGGTAAGGGCGAGCAGTTCTTC
TRBJ2-7 few TRBV28 TRBD1 CASSSQQGADYEQYF TGTGCCAGCAGTTCCCAACAGGGGGCTGACTACGAGCAGTACTTC
TRBJ1-3 . TRBV25-1 TRBD1 CASSVDRGLRNTIYF TGTGCCAGCAGTGTCGACAGGGGGCTTAGAAACACCATATATTTT
TRBJ2-5 few TRBV5-1 . CASSSQGFRETQYF TGCGCCAGCAGCTCACAGGGTTTTCGAGAGACCCAGTACTTC
TRBJ1-2 few TRBV7-2 . CASSLESWGVGYTF TGTGCCAGCAGCTTAGAATCCTGGGGGGTTGGCTACACCTTC
TRBJ2-1 few TRBV5-5 . CASSLARSSYNEQFF TGTGCCAGCAGCTTGGCGCGAAGCTCCTACAATGAGCAGTTCTTC
TRBJ2-3 . TRBV14 TRBD2 CASGLAGTDTQYF TGTGCCAGCGGACTAGCGGGCACAGATACGCAGTATTTT
TRBJ1-1 few TRBV5-6 . CASSSYTGGTEAFF TGTGCCAGCAGCTCGTATACAGGTGGCACTGAAGCTTTCTTT
TRBJ2-5 . TRBV5-4 TRBD2 CASSGLAKETQYF TGTGCCAGCAGCGGACTAGCAAAAGAGACCCAGTACTTC
TRBJ2-3 many TRBV27 . CASSFSVATDTQYF TGTGCCAGCAGTTTTTCGGTAGCCACAGATACGCAGTATTTT
TRBJ2-3 few TRBV5-4 . CASSVDAGAAFNTQYF TGTGCCAGCAGCGTTGATGCAGGGGCGGCTTTCAATACGCAGTATTTT
TRBJ2-3 . TRBV28 TRBD1 CASSLSFAGGTDTQYF TGTGCCAGCAGTTTAAGTTTTGCAGGGGGAACAGATACGCAGTATTTT